This record looks at one T cell receptor beta chain sequence and its context. Other DNA sequences in the same sample also yield this CDR3. The data stem from a study of blood T cell repertoires in COVID-19. Measured with immunoSEQ multiplex PCR; TCRdb has only the in-frame clones, and not every one. The sample contains over 200,000 clones, nearly 85% of which appear only once. The CDR3 spans 14 residues. The V gene end was trimmed by 1 base and the J gene end by 4 bases; junction bases not matched to a gene: 4. Germline values: CDR1 MDHEN, CDR2 SYDVKM. The sequence was obtained from a woman younger than 45 with COVID-19, enrolled during active disease. Sequencing used peripheral blood. The chain recombines TRBV28 with TRBJ2-7; 7 bases map to TRBD2. CDR3 nucleotide sequence: TGTGCCAGCAGTTTATCCCCCGGGGGGTACGAGCAGTACTTC. This encodes CASSLSPGGYEQYF. The whole variable domain, remainder taken from reference TRBV28 and TRBJ2-7, is DVKVTQSSRYLVKRTGEKVFLECVQDMDHENMFWYRQDPGLGLRLIYFSYDVKMKEKGDIPEGYSVSREKKERFSLILESASTNQTSMYLCASSLSPGGYEQYFGPGTRLTVT.